This T cell receptor (beta chain) was sequenced during a study of blood T cell repertoires in COVID-19. In the study overall: In each case, the material was cDNA or gDNA derived from T cells, B-cell-depleted T cells, or PBMCs.

This CDR3 region has 16 residues. Trimming cost V 1 base and J 0 bases; bases outside gene matches: 2. Germline CDR1 is LGHDT and CDR2 is YNNKEL (reference sequence). This table comes from immunoSEQ multiplex PCR, and its TCRdb copy is limited to in-frame clones, with some not included. Among 100,000 to 150,000 clones listed, more than 70% were seen once. This TCR derives from a human donor in a cohort sampled during active COVID-19. The chain uses TRBV3-1 (or the pseudogene TRBV3-2) and TRBJ2-4; 8 bases match TRBD1. Sequenced material: peripheral blood. The CDR3 DNA reads TGTGCCAGCAGCCAAGGACAGGGGTTAGCCAAAAACATTCAGTACTTC. This gives the protein CASSQGQGLAKNIQYF.